Listed below are T cell receptor beta chains from one sample, sequenced in a study of PD-1 blockade in classical Hodgkin lymphoma. Libraries were prepared by immunoSEQ multiplex PCR; TCRdb keeps only in-frame clonotypes and omits some of them. The sample holds about 19,000 clones, 88% seen once. The sequencing used CD8+ T cells from blood, collected before the fourth cycle of nivolumab. The receptors here all came from a human donor with classical Hodgkin lymphoma. The conserved cysteine and the conserved F or W are not part of the CDR3 here. Each record gives: V gene, CDR3 protein.

v_call: TRBV27; cdr3_aa: ASGRTSSYEQY
v_call: TRBV4-1; cdr3_aa: ASSQPLAYEQY
v_call: TRBV7-9; cdr3_aa: ASSFTSGAYNEQF
v_call: TRBV9; cdr3_aa: ASSVGGTEAF
v_call: TRBV2; cdr3_aa: ASSGANDYERGEDTQY
v_call: TRBV28; cdr3_aa: ASSSTRQGFAWAAYEQY
v_call: TRBV25-1; cdr3_aa: ASGAGQGLGQPQH
v_call: TRBV30; cdr3_aa: AWTGGQPSPLNYGYT
v_call: TRBV9; cdr3_aa: ASSGDTQY
v_call: TRBV15; cdr3_aa: ATSRDLAGATDTQY
v_call: TRBV27; cdr3_aa: ASSLTGPITDTQY